This TCR beta chain derives from a study of vaccination and CD4 T cells after COVID-19. About the study: Four females and six males made up the convalescents, with two Hispanic.

On this clonotype itself: Its antigen is as yet unknown.

Specified treatment: approximately 10-day PBMC culture with coronavirus spike peptide pools or control peptides (ViraFEST assay). The ViraFEST method relied on peptide pools to expand antigen-specific T cells, followed by TCR sequencing. V lost 2 bases and J lost 2, with 10 bases in between. Per the germline V gene, CDR1 is LGHNA and CDR2 is YNFKEQ. The CDR3 consists of 16 residues. Once obtained from cultured CD4+ T cells, the DNA was sequenced using the Oncomine TCR Beta short-read assay. Genomic DNA was isolated from CD4+ T cells that had been cultured. TCRdb ran MiXCR on the PCR reads and lists one entry per CDR3 protein. This table has 13,000 or so distinct CDR3 sequences, 40% to 45% appearing once.

The sequence came from a human donor who had recovered from COVID-19. Sequenced sample: CD4+ T cells from blood, cultured in vitro. This chain links TRBV4-2 with TRBJ2-6, with D possibly matching TRBD1 (6 bases). CDR3 sequence: CASSQSNRAGANVLTF. The CDR3 DNA sequence: TGTGCCAGCAGCCAATCTAACAGGGCTGGGGCCAACGTCCTGACTTTC.